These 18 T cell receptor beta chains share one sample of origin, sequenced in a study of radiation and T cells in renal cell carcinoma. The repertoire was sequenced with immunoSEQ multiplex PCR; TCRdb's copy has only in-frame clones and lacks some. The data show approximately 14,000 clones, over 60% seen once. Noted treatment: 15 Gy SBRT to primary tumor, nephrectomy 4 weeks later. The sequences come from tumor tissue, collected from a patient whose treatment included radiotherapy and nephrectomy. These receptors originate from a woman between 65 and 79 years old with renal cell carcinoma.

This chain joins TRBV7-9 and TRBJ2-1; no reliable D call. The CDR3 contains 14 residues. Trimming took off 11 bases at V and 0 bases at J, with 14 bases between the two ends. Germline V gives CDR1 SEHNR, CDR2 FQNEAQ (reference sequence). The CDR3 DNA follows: TGTGCCGGCCGCGAGGAAAGCTCCTACAATGAGCAGTTCTTC. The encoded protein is CAGREESSYNEQFF.

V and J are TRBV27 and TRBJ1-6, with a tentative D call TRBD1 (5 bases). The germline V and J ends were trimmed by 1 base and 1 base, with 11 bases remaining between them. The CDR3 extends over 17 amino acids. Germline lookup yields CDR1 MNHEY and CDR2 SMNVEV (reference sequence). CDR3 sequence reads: CASSLYPGGSYNSPLHF. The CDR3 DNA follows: TGTGCCAGCAGTTTATACCCCGGGGGGTCCTATAATTCACCCCTCCACTTT.

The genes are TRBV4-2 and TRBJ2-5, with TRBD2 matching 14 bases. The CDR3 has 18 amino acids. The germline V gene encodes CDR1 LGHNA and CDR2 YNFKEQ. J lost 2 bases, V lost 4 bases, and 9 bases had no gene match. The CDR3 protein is CASSPGTSGSLIQETQYF. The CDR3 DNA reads TGTGCCAGCAGCCCCGGGACTAGCGGGAGTCTGATTCAAGAGACCCAGTACTTC.

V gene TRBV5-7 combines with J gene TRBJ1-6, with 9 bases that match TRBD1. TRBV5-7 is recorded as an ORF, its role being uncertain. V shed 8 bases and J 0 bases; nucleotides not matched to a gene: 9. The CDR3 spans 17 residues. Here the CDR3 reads CARPGQGSSSYNSPLHF. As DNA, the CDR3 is TGTGCCAGGCCAGGACAGGGGTCAAGCTCCTATAATTCACCCCTCCACTTT.

DNA for the CDR3: TGTGCCATCAGCTCTGGCAGTGGCACCTACGAGCAGTACTTC. It yields the protein CAISSGSGTYEQYF. This chain connects TRBV10-3 to TRBJ2-7, with D hard to call. V was trimmed by 6 bases and J by 2 bases, leaving 14 bases between them. The CDR3 totals 14 residues. The germline V gene has CDR1 ENHRY and CDR2 SYGVKD.

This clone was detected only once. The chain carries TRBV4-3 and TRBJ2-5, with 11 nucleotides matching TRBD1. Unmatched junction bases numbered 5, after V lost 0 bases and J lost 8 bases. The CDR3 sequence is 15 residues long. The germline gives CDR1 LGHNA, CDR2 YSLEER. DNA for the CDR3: TGCGCCAGCAGCCAAGATCTCGGGACAGGGGGAACCCAGTACTTC. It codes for CASSQDLGTGGTQYF.

CDR3 in amino acids: CASSWGDRQANEKLFF. The CDR3, as DNA: TGCGCCAGCAGCTGGGGGGACAGACAAGCTAATGAAAAACTGTTTTTT. The chain carries TRBV5-1 and TRBJ1-4; 7 bases are a match to TRBD1. After removal of 3 bases from V and 3 bases from J, the junction contained 8 bases not matched to a gene. Germline loops: CDR1 SGHRS, CDR2 YFSETQ. There are 16 residues in the CDR3.

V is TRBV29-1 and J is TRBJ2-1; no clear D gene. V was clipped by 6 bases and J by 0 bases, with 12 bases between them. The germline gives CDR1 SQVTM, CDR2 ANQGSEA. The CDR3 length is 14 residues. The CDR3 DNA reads TGCAGCGTCCGCCGCCTGAGCTCCTACAATGAGCAGTTCTTC. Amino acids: CSVRRLSSYNEQFF.

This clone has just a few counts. The CDR3 DNA follows: TGTGCCAGCAGCTTATACGGGAGCACAGATACGCAGTATTTT. Residues: CASSLYGSTDTQYF. This sequence joins TRBV7-3 and TRBJ2-3, with unresolved D. V shed 2 bases and J shed 0 bases, with 6 bases lying between them. The CDR3 has 14 amino acids. Per germline, CDR1 SGHTA and CDR2 FQGTGA.

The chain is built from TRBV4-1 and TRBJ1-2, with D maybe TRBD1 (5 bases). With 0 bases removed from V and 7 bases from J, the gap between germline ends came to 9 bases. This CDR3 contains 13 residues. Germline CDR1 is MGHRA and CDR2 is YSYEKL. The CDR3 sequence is CASSQDYRLGYTF. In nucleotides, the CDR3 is TGCGCCAGCAGCCAAGATTACAGGCTTGGCTACACCTTC.

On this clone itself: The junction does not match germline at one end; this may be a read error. CDR3 loop: CASNLVWETQYF. CDR3 DNA: TGTGCCAGCAACTTAGTCTGGGAGACCCAGTACTTC. This rearrangement joins TRBV7-2 to TRBJ2-5, with D unclear. The germline V gene encodes CDR1 SGHTA and CDR2 FQGNSA. This CDR3 is 12 amino acids long.

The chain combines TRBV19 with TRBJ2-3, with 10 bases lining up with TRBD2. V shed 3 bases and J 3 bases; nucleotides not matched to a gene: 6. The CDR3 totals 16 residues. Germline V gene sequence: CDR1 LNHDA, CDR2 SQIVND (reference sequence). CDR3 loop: CASSIFGLAVTDTQYF. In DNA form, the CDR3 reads TGTGCCAGTAGTATTTTCGGACTAGCGGTGACAGATACGCAGTATTTT.

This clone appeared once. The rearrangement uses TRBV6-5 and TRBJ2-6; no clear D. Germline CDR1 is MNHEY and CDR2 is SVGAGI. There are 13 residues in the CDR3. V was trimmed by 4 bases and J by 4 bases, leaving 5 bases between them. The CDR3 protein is CASSLRGANVLTF. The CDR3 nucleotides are TGTGCCAGCAGTTTACGAGGGGCCAACGTCCTGACTTTC.

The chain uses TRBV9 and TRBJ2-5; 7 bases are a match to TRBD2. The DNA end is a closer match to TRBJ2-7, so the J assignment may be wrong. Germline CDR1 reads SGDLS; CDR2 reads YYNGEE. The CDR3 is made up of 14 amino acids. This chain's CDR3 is CASSVVGGPHEQYF. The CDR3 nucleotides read TGTGCCAGCAGCGTAGTGGGAGGGCCCCACGAGCAGTACTTC.

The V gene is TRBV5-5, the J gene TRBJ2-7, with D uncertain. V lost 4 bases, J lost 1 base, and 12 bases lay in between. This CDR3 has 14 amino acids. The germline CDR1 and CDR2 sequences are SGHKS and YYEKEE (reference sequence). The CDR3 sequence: CASSAAPGSYEQYF. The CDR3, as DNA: TGTGCCAGCAGCGCAGCACCCGGATCCTACGAGCAGTACTTC.

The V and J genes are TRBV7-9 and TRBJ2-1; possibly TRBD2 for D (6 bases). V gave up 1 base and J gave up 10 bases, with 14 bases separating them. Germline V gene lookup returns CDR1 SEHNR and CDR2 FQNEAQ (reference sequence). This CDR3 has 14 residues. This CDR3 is CASSLVGGRSEQFF. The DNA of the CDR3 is TGTGCCAGCAGCTTAGTGGGTGGGAGGAGCGAGCAGTTCTTC.

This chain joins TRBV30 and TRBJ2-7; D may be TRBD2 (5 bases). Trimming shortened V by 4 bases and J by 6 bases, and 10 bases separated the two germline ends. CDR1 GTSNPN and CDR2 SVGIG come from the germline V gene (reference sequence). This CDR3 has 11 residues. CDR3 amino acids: CAWTKTSEQYF. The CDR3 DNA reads TGTGCCTGGACCAAAACTAGCGAGCAGTACTTC.

CDR3 DNA: TGTGCCAGTAGTATCCAGGGCTCGACCCGAGATACGCAGTATTTT. Amino acid sequence: CASSIQGSTRDTQYF. The chain employs TRBV19 and TRBJ2-3, with D maybe TRBD1 (5 bases). Germline V lookup: CDR1 LNHDA, CDR2 SQIVND (reference sequence). Between the trimmed V and J ends, which lost 3 bases and 5 bases, there was a span of 15 bases. CDR3 length: 15 residues.